Below are 21 T cell receptor beta chains sequenced from a single sample in a study of T cells after yellow fever vaccination. TCRdb re-called the 5' RACE reads with MiXCR, one entry per CDR3 protein. The data show about 340,000 distinct CDR3 sequences, 8.7% seen once. The specimen comprised PBMCs, sampled on the day of the first yellow fever vaccination. The receptors come from a man in his late teens or twenties who received the YFV17D yellow fever vaccine.

V usage is TRBV11-2 and J usage is TRBJ2-6; 8 positions match TRBD1. CDR3 length: 15 amino acids. Germline V gives CDR1 SGHAT, CDR2 FQNNGV. The J segment lost 9 bases and the V segment lost 4 bases, leaving 8 bases of the junction unmatched. CDR3 nucleotide sequence: TGTGCCAGCAGCTCCCACAGGGGGAACCACAACGTCCTGACTTTC. Translating gives CASSSHRGNHNVLTF.

The chain links TRBV4-2 to TRBJ2-1; 7 bases agree with TRBD2. Germline V gene sequence: CDR1 LGHNA, CDR2 YNFKEQ. The CDR3 is 13 amino acids. J lost 15 bases, V lost 2 bases, and 10 bases had no gene match. This chain's CDR3 is CASSQLAGLSMFF. In DNA form, the CDR3 reads TGTGCCAGCAGCCAATTAGCGGGTCTGTCCATGTTCTTC.

The V call is TRBV6-6, the J call TRBJ1-5; the D gene is possibly TRBD1 (5 bases). Between the trimmed V and J ends, which lost 6 bases and 5 bases, there was a span of 11 bases. CDR3 length: 13 amino acids. Looked up from germline, CDR1 is MNHNY and CDR2 is SVGAGI (reference sequence). The CDR3: CASRATGHQPQHF. In DNA form, the CDR3 reads TGTGCCAGCAGAGCCACAGGACATCAGCCCCAGCATTTT.

V usage is TRBV12-3 or TRBV12-4 and J usage is TRBJ2-5; TRBD1 might be the D (6 bases). This CDR3 is built from 14 residues. V lost 8 bases and J lost 0, with 13 bases in between. DNA of the CDR3: TGTGCCAGCGCCCAAGGGGGTTACCAAGAGACCCAGTACTTC. This encodes CASAQGGYQETQYF.

This clonotype was seen a handful of times. The V and J genes are TRBV12-3 or TRBV12-4 and TRBJ1-2; 8 bases line up with TRBD1. The CDR3 consists of 14 residues. Trimming took 3 bases from V and 6 from J; bases not matched to a gene: 6. In DNA form, the CDR3 reads TGTGCCAGCAGTTTTTCTCAGGGGGCGCATGGCTACACCTTC. Translated, it gives CASSFSQGAHGYTF.

V is TRBV4-1 and J is TRBJ1-5, with D hard to call. Germline V gene lookup returns CDR1 MGHRA and CDR2 YSYEKL. With 5 bases removed from V and 2 bases from J, the gap between germline ends came to 10 bases. The CDR3 length is 14 residues. CDR3 sequence (DNA): TGCGCCAGCAGCACATTTGCGGGCAATCAGCCCCAGCATTTT. This translates into CASSTFAGNQPQHF.

This rearrangement joins TRBV4-2 to TRBJ2-2; the D is unclear. The germline CDR1 and CDR2 sequences are LGHNA and YNFKEQ. CDR3 length equals 14 residues. Trimming took off 4 bases at V and 0 bases at J, with 6 bases between the two ends. CDR3 in DNA: TGTGCCAGCAGCCCTAACACGAACACCGGGGAGCTGTTTTTT. This gives the protein CASSPNTNTGELFF.

This clonotype appeared many times. The chain carries TRBV12-5 and TRBJ2-1; no clear D. V lost 0 bases and J 2 bases, leaving 11 bases between the germline ends. Germline V gene data show CDR1 as LGHNT and CDR2 as FRNRAP. The CDR3 extends over 16 amino acids. The CDR3 sequence: CASGLVLVPTYNEQFF. CDR3 bases: TGTGCTAGTGGTTTGGTATTGGTCCCTACCTACAATGAGCAGTTCTTC.

The chain carries TRBV7-2 and TRBJ1-2; TRBD1 is a possible D gene (5 bases). V shed 10 bases and J shed 5 bases, with 17 bases lying between them. The germline CDR1 and CDR2 sequences are SGHTA and FQGNSA. CDR3 length: 13 residues. CDR3 in amino acids: CAMGEGAGYGYTF. For the CDR3, the DNA is TGTGCCATGGGGGAGGGAGCAGGATATGGCTACACCTTC.

The genes are TRBV11-2 and TRBJ2-3, with a weak D call TRBD1 (6 bases). Looked up from germline, CDR1 is SGHAT and CDR2 is FQNNGV. The CDR3 covers 13 residues. Trimming shortened V by 5 bases and J by 3 bases, and 9 bases separated the two germline ends. In nucleotides, the CDR3 is TGTGCCAGCAGCACCGACAGGACAGATACGCAGTATTTT. It encodes CASSTDRTDTQYF.

There are many counts of this clonotype. CDR3 in amino acids: CSVAGRGNQPQHF. CDR3 sequence (DNA): TGCAGCGTGGCGGGCAGGGGCAATCAGCCCCAGCATTTT. The chain employs TRBV29-1 and TRBJ1-5, with D possibly TRBD1 on 5 matching bases. The length of the CDR3 is 13 residues. Germline V lookup: CDR1 SQVTM, CDR2 ANQGSEA. Trimming shortened V by 6 bases and J by 2 bases, and 11 bases separated the two germline ends.

This clonotype was seen a handful of times. This sequence joins TRBV30 and TRBJ2-3, with D tentatively TRBD1 or TRBD2 (5 bases each). The CDR3 runs 14 residues. V was cut by 8 bases and J by 0 bases, with 15 bases left in between. CDR1 is GTSNPN, CDR2 SVGIG, per germline (reference sequence). DNA for the CDR3: TGTGCCCTCCGGGGACCCTATAGCACAGATACGCAGTATTTT. Encoded protein: CALRGPYSTDTQYF.

The table lists this clonotype with many counts. The genes are TRBV12-3 or TRBV12-4 and TRBJ1-2; D unresolved. The CDR3 is 13 residues long. V was cut by 2 bases and J by 2 bases, with 6 bases left in between. In DNA, the CDR3 is TGTGCCAGCAGTTTAAACACGAACTATGGCTACACCTTC. Residues: CASSLNTNYGYTF.

This clonotype was seen a few times. At one end the junction does not follow the germline gene, possibly because of a read error. The J gene is TRBJ2-1, the V gene TRBV2, with TRBD2 identical over 8 bases. Germline values: CDR1 SNHLY, CDR2 FYNNEI. The CDR3 extends over 12 amino acids. DNA of the CDR3: TGTGCCAGCAGTAGCTCGGGACTAGGGCGTGTCTTC. Residues: CASSSSGLGRVF.

There are a few counts of this clonotype. The chain uses TRBV4-1 and TRBJ1-5; D might be TRBD1 (6 bases). V was pared by 1 base and J by 6 bases, with 10 bases between. The CDR3 has 14 amino acids. CDR1 and CDR2 (germline): MGHRA, YSYEKL. CDR3 in amino acids: CASSQVGGAQPQHF. As DNA, the CDR3 is TGCGCCAGCAGCCAAGTTGGGGGCGCTCAGCCCCAGCATTTT.

This clonotype has ten or more counts. V is TRBV5-1 and J is TRBJ1-4; D is possibly TRBD1 (6 bases). The length of the CDR3 is 17 residues. Germline CDR1 and CDR2: SGHRS and YFSETQ. V dropped 0 bases and J dropped 3 bases, with 15 bases sitting between them. The CDR3 loop reads CASSLDSGVSANEKLFF. In DNA form, the CDR3 reads TGCGCCAGCAGCTTGGACTCAGGGGTCAGCGCTAATGAAAAACTGTTTTTT.

This clonotype was observed many times. The chain combines TRBV9 with TRBJ2-1; 11 bases agree with TRBD2. Germline CDR1 and CDR2: SGDLS and YYNGEE. V trimming: 0 bases; J trimming: 10 bases; junction bases outside the gene matches: 6. The CDR3 contains 15 residues. This CDR3 is CASSVGTSGGGEQFF. In nucleotides, the CDR3 is TGTGCCAGCAGCGTAGGTACTAGCGGGGGAGGGGAGCAGTTCTTC.

V is TRBV6-2 or TRBV6-3 and J is TRBJ1-5; no clear D gene. This CDR3 is 15 amino acids long. Germline loops: CDR1 MNHEY, CDR2 SVGEGT. Between the trimmed V and J ends, which lost 5 bases and 0 bases, there was a span of 11 bases. CDR3 protein: CASSISSYSNQPQHF. Written as DNA, the CDR3 is TGTGCCAGCAGTATCTCCAGCTATAGCAATCAGCCCCAGCATTTT.

This clonotype appeared many times. The junction does not match germline at one end; this may be a read error. V usage is TRBV6-1 and J usage is TRBJ1-1; D may be TRBD1 (6 bases). This CDR3 spans 14 amino acids. Germline CDR1 and CDR2: MNHNS and SASEGT. CDR3 amino acids: CASREGGSRPEAFF. The CDR3 region has the DNA TGTGCCAGCAGAGAAGGGGGATCGAGGCCTGAAGCTTTCTTT.

Note on this clonotype: A much larger clone differs by one base, so this may be a read error. The rearrangement joins TRBV7-3 to TRBJ2-1; 8 nucleotides line up with TRBD2. This CDR3 comprises 15 residues. The germline CDR1 and CDR2 sequences are SGHTA and FQGTGA. V trimming: 3 bases; J trimming: 6 bases; junction bases outside the gene matches: 7. CDR3 sequence reads: CASSFSGAGRNEQFF. The CDR3, as DNA: TGTGCCAGCAGCTTTAGCGGGGCCGGTCGCAATGAGCAGTTCTTC.

The genes are TRBV18 and TRBJ2-1; the D gene is possibly TRBD1 (7 bases). Trimming cost V 6 bases and J 0 bases, with 21 bases left between them. The germline V gene has CDR1 KGHSH and CDR2 LQKENI. The CDR3 length is 18 residues. DNA for the CDR3: TGTGCCAGCTCGCCGCGGGACAGTGGCGGGGCCTCCTACAATGAGCAGTTCTTC. Its translation is CASSPRDSGGASYNEQFF.